The rows below give T cell receptor beta chains drawn from one sample of a study of cytomegalovirus exposure and HLA in healthy donors. Libraries were prepared by immunoSEQ multiplex PCR; TCRdb keeps only in-frame clonotypes and omits some of them. Of some 140,000 clones in the sample, around 70% were seen once. Sequenced: PBMCs. Every receptor here comes from a man under 40 in good health and CMV-seronegative. Each CDR3 is given with its conserved first and last residue. D genes are given only for firm matches. The size entry is marked missing in some rows and otherwise reads once, few, many or a size class.

clone size: .
D gene: .
J gene: TRBJ2-1
V gene: TRBV5-1
CDR3 protein: CASSSDGTVVWNEQFF
CDR3 DNA: TGCGCCAGCAGCTCAGACGGGACTGTGGTATGGAATGAGCAGTTCTTC

clone size: .
D gene: TRBD1
J gene: TRBJ2-1
V gene: TRBV4-2
CDR3 protein: CASSQGDRLFGNEQFF
CDR3 DNA: TGTGCCAGCAGCCAAGGGGACAGACTTTTTGGCAATGAGCAGTTCTTC

clone size: .
D gene: .
J gene: TRBJ1-1
V gene: TRBV27
CDR3 protein: CASRLHDTEAFF
CDR3 DNA: TGTGCCAGCAGACTTCACGACACTGAAGCTTTCTTT

clone size: .
D gene: .
J gene: TRBJ1-1
V gene: TRBV2
CDR3 protein: CASSPTRNTEAFF
CDR3 DNA: TGTGCCAGCAGCCCGACTCGGAACACTGAAGCTTTCTTT

clone size: .
D gene: .
J gene: TRBJ2-5
V gene: TRBV7-9
CDR3 protein: CASSLSGGGTGETQYF
CDR3 DNA: TGTGCCAGCAGCTTATCCGGCGGGGGCACTGGAGAGACCCAGTACTTC

clone size: .
D gene: .
J gene: TRBJ2-1
V gene: TRBV5-1
CDR3 protein: CASGAGGVGNEQFF
CDR3 DNA: TGCGCCAGTGGGGCAGGCGGGGTTGGGAATGAGCAGTTCTTC

clone size: .
D gene: TRBD1
J gene: TRBJ2-5
V gene: TRBV4-2
CDR3 protein: CASSQGRQGGQETQYF
CDR3 DNA: TGTGCCAGCAGCCAAGGGCGACAGGGGGGGCAAGAGACCCAGTACTTC

clone size: .
D gene: .
J gene: TRBJ1-1
V gene: TRBV6-5
CDR3 protein: CASSYSTFSEAFF
CDR3 DNA: TGTGCCAGCAGTTACTCGACATTTTCTGAAGCTTTCTTT

clone size: once
D gene: .
J gene: TRBJ2-7
V gene: TRBV28
CDR3 protein: CASSLAGGYTYEQYF
CDR3 DNA: TGTGCCAGCAGTCTAGCCGGCGGGTACACCTACGAGCAGTACTTC

clone size: .
D gene: .
J gene: TRBJ2-5
V gene: TRBV7-9
CDR3 protein: CASSLFGGETQYF
CDR3 DNA: TGTGCCAGCAGCTTATTTGGTGGCGAGACCCAGTACTTC

clone size: .
D gene: TRBD2
J gene: TRBJ2-3
V gene: TRBV5-4
CDR3 protein: CASSGSGGAGDTQYF
CDR3 DNA: TGTGCCAGCAGTGGTAGCGGGGGGGCAGGAGATACGCAGTATTTT

clone size: .
D gene: TRBD1
J gene: TRBJ2-1
V gene: TRBV6-4
CDR3 protein: CASSPGTGFEQFF
CDR3 DNA: TGTGCCAGCAGTCCCGGGACAGGGTTTGAGCAGTTCTTC

clone size: few
D gene: .
J gene: TRBJ2-7
V gene: TRBV5-6
CDR3 protein: CASSFVSGSYEQYF
CDR3 DNA: TGTGCCAGCAGCTTCGTGTCAGGATCCTACGAGCAGTACTTC

clone size: .
D gene: .
J gene: TRBJ2-7
V gene: TRBV5-1
CDR3 protein: CASSLDRTYEQYF
CDR3 DNA: TGCGCCAGCAGCTTGGACAGAACCTACGAGCAGTACTTC

clone size: .
D gene: TRBD2
J gene: TRBJ2-3
V gene: TRBV9
CDR3 protein: CASSLPRSGGRPTQYF
CDR3 DNA: TGTGCCAGCAGCCTTCCCAGGAGCGGGGGAAGGCCGACGCAGTATTTT

clone size: few
D gene: .
J gene: TRBJ2-2
V gene: TRBV30
CDR3 protein: CAWSTYVASIGTGELFF
CDR3 DNA: TGTGCCTGGAGCACCTACGTGGCTAGTATCGGGACCGGGGAGCTGTTTTTT

clone size: .
D gene: TRBD1
J gene: TRBJ1-5
V gene: TRBV6-6
CDR3 protein: CASSQTGGTGQPQHF
CDR3 DNA: TGTGCCAGCAGCCAAACAGGGGGCACGGGTCAGCCCCAGCATTTT

clone size: .
D gene: .
J gene: TRBJ2-3
V gene: TRBV1
CDR3 protein: CTSSQDSGRDTQYF
CDR3 DNA: TGCACCAGCAGCCAAGATAGCGGGAGAGATACGCAGTATTTT

clone size: few
D gene: .
J gene: TRBJ2-1
V gene: TRBV10-1
CDR3 protein: CASMQQTYNEQFF
CDR3 DNA: TGCGCCAGCATGCAACAGACATACAATGAGCAGTTCTTC

clone size: .
D gene: .
J gene: TRBJ2-7
V gene: TRBV19
CDR3 protein: CASSPGTSYEQYF
CDR3 DNA: TGTGCCAGTAGTCCTGGGACTTCATACGAGCAGTACTTC

clone size: .
D gene: .
J gene: TRBJ2-5
V gene: TRBV7-2
CDR3 protein: CASSLVSQETQYF
CDR3 DNA: TGTGCCAGCAGCTTAGTCTCTCAAGAGACCCAGTACTTC

clone size: .
D gene: .
J gene: TRBJ1-2
V gene: TRBV6-1
CDR3 protein: CASRPTESYGYTF
CDR3 DNA: TGTGCCAGCAGACCCACAGAGTCCTATGGCTACACCTTC

clone size: .
D gene: .
J gene: TRBJ1-5
V gene: TRBV19
CDR3 protein: CASSISSFDSILNQPQHF
CDR3 DNA: TGTGCCAGTAGTATATCATCTTTCGACAGTATACTCAATCAGCCCCAGCATTTT

clone size: few
D gene: .
J gene: TRBJ2-6
V gene: TRBV5-1
CDR3 protein: CASSLGRAPGANVLTF
CDR3 DNA: TGCGCCAGCAGCTTGGGCAGGGCCCCTGGGGCCAACGTCCTGACTTTC

clone size: .
D gene: .
J gene: TRBJ2-7
V gene: TRBV28
CDR3 protein: CASSSMNHEQYF
CDR3 DNA: TGTGCCAGCAGTTCGATGAACCACGAGCAGTACTTC

clone size: .
D gene: .
J gene: TRBJ2-7
V gene: TRBV7-8
CDR3 protein: CASSLVRHLSYEQYF
CDR3 DNA: TGTGCCAGCAGCTTGGTGCGGCACCTCTCCTACGAGCAGTACTTC

clone size: once
D gene: TRBD1
J gene: TRBJ2-7
V gene: TRBV2
CDR3 protein: CASRGQGHYEQYF
CDR3 DNA: TGTGCCAGCAGAGGACAGGGCCACTACGAGCAGTACTTC

clone size: .
D gene: TRBD2
J gene: TRBJ2-7
V gene: TRBV5-1
CDR3 protein: CASSSPGLAAAEGPEQYF
CDR3 DNA: TGCGCCAGCAGCTCTCCGGGACTAGCAGCGGCGGAAGGGCCCGAGCAGTACTTC

clone size: .
D gene: TRBD1
J gene: TRBJ1-4
V gene: TRBV18
CDR3 protein: CASSPGTGLDEKLFF
CDR3 DNA: TGTGCCAGCTCACCCGGGACAGGGTTAGATGAAAAACTGTTTTTT

clone size: .
D gene: TRBD1
J gene: TRBJ1-1
V gene: TRBV19
CDR3 protein: CASSQQGAHTEAFF
CDR3 DNA: TGTGCCAGTAGTCAACAGGGGGCCCACACTGAAGCTTTCTTT

clone size: .
D gene: TRBD2
J gene: TRBJ2-3
V gene: TRBV27
CDR3 protein: CASSLTSGATDTQYF
CDR3 DNA: TGTGCCAGCAGTTTAACTAGCGGGGCCACAGATACGCAGTATTTT

clone size: .
D gene: .
J gene: TRBJ1-2
V gene: TRBV5-4
CDR3 protein: CASSLSRVGYTF
CDR3 DNA: TGTGCCAGCAGCTTGAGCAGGGTGGGCTACACCTTC

clone size: .
D gene: TRBD2
J gene: TRBJ2-2
V gene: TRBV28
CDR3 protein: CASSKPPGLAGGQTGELFF
CDR3 DNA: TGTGCCAGCAGTAAGCCTCCGGGACTAGCGGGGGGGCAAACCGGGGAGCTGTTTTTT

clone size: .
D gene: .
J gene: TRBJ2-3
V gene: TRBV7-2
CDR3 protein: CASSRTRSLSTDTQYF
CDR3 DNA: TGTGCCAGCAGCCGAACTCGTAGCTTAAGCACAGATACGCAGTATTTT

clone size: few
D gene: .
J gene: TRBJ1-4
V gene: TRBV29-1
CDR3 protein: CSVAAAQGEKLFF
CDR3 DNA: TGCAGCGTTGCGGCCGCCCAGGGCGAAAAACTGTTTTTT

clone size: .
D gene: .
J gene: TRBJ2-5
V gene: TRBV5-6
CDR3 protein: CASFPGISYETQYF
CDR3 DNA: TGTGCCAGCTTCCCAGGGATTTCTTACGAGACCCAGTACTTC

clone size: few
D gene: TRBD2
J gene: TRBJ2-2
V gene: TRBV29-1
CDR3 protein: CSGRSGGASSNTGELFF
CDR3 DNA: TGCAGCGGGAGGAGCGGGGGGGCGTCTTCGAACACCGGGGAGCTGTTTTTT

clone size: .
D gene: .
J gene: TRBJ2-7
V gene: TRBV5-1
CDR3 protein: CASSGDNSYEQYF
CDR3 DNA: TGCGCCAGCAGTGGGGACAACTCCTACGAGCAGTACTTC

clone size: .
D gene: .
J gene: TRBJ1-1
V gene: TRBV18
CDR3 protein: CASSPEYTEAFF
CDR3 DNA: TGTGCCAGCTCACCGGAGTACACTGAAGCTTTCTTT

clone size: .
D gene: .
J gene: TRBJ1-4
V gene: TRBV6-1
CDR3 protein: CASSELKTVATNEKLFF
CDR3 DNA: TGTGCCAGCAGTGAACTAAAGACAGTTGCAACTAATGAAAAACTGTTTTTT

clone size: .
D gene: TRBD1
J gene: TRBJ1-2
V gene: TRBV29-1
CDR3 protein: CSVDPGTGFPNYGYTF
CDR3 DNA: TGCAGCGTTGATCCCGGGACAGGGTTCCCCAACTATGGCTACACCTTC

clone size: .
D gene: TRBD1
J gene: TRBJ2-1
V gene: TRBV5-4
CDR3 protein: CASSTDRGPFHEQFF
CDR3 DNA: TGTGCCAGCAGTACGGACAGGGGGCCGTTCCATGAGCAGTTCTTC

clone size: .
D gene: .
J gene: TRBJ1-1
V gene: TRBV19
CDR3 protein: CASTRPDRKNTEAFF
CDR3 DNA: TGTGCCAGTACCCGGCCGGACAGAAAGAACACTGAAGCTTTCTTT

clone size: .
D gene: TRBD2
J gene: TRBJ2-7
V gene: TRBV6-7
CDR3 protein: CASSGELAGGPSHEQYF
CDR3 DNA: TGTGCCAGCAGTGGGGAACTAGCGGGAGGGCCTTCTCACGAGCAGTACTTC

clone size: few
D gene: TRBD1
J gene: TRBJ1-2
V gene: TRBV6-1
CDR3 protein: CASSDDGTALNYGYTF
CDR3 DNA: TGTGCCAGCAGTGATGATGGGACAGCACTAAACTATGGCTACACCTTC

clone size: .
D gene: .
J gene: TRBJ1-2
V gene: TRBV5-1
CDR3 protein: CASSSSGQPNYGYTF
CDR3 DNA: TGCGCCAGCAGCAGCTCCGGACAGCCCAACTATGGCTACACCTTC

clone size: .
D gene: TRBD1
J gene: TRBJ1-1
V gene: TRBV6-1
CDR3 protein: CASSKGTGWISYTEAFF
CDR3 DNA: TGTGCCAGCAGTAAAGGGACAGGGTGGATTTCGTACACTGAAGCTTTCTTT

clone size: .
D gene: .
J gene: TRBJ2-2
V gene: TRBV5-4
CDR3 protein: CASSLRGALGTGELFF
CDR3 DNA: TGTGCCAGCAGCTTGCGGGGGGCTTTGGGCACCGGGGAGCTGTTTTTT

clone size: .
D gene: .
J gene: TRBJ2-5
V gene: TRBV2
CDR3 protein: CASKTGEETQYF
CDR3 DNA: TGTGCCAGCAAGACAGGAGAAGAGACCCAGTACTTC

clone size: once
D gene: TRBD1
J gene: TRBJ1-3
V gene: TRBV28
CDR3 protein: CANSRQGASTIYF
CDR3 DNA: TGTGCCAACAGCAGACAGGGGGCTAGCACCATATATTTT